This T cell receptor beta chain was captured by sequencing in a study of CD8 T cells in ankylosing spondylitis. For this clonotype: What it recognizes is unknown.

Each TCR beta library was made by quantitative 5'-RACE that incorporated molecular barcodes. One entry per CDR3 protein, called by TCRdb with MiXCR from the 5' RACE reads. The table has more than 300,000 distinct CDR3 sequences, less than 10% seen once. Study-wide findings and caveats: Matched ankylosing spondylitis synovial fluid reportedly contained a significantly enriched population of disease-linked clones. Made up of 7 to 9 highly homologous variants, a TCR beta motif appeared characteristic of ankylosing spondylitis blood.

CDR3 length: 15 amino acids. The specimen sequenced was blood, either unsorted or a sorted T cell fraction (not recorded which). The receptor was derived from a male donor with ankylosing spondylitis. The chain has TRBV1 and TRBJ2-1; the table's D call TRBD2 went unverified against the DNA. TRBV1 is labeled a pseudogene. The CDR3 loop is CTSSQDRTSGFEQFF. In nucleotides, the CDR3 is TGCACCAGCAGCCAAGACCGGACTAGTGGGTTCGAGCAGTTCTTC.